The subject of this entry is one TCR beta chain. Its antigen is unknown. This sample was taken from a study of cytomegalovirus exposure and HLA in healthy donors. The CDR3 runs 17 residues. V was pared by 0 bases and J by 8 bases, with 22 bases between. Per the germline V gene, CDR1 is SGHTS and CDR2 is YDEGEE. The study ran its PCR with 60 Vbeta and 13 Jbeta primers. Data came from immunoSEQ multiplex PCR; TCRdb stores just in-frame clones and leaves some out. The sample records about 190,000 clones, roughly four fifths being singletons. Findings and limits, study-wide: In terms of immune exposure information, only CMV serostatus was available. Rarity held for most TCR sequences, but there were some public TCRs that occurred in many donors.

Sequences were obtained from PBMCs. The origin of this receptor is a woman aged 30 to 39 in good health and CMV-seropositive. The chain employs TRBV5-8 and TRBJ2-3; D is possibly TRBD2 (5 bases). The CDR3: CASSLAVGVPAPGTQYF. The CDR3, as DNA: TGTGCCAGCAGCTTGGCAGTCGGGGTCCCAGCCCCCGGTACGCAGTATTTT.